Following are 15 T cell receptor beta chains from one sample sequenced in a study of a mutant IDH1 vaccine in newly diagnosed glioma. Only in-frame clones appear in the TCRdb table, and some are missing; sequencing was by immunoSEQ multiplex PCR. The sample holds about 69,000 clones, around 87% seen once. Time point denoted: week 35, safety follow-up. What each vaccine dose contained was 300 ug of mutant IDH1 20-mer peptide, accompanied by topical imiquimod. Antigens for these TCRs are unknown. The specimen comprised PBMCs, sampled from a glioma patient whose treatment included an IDH1 peptide vaccine. All receptors derive from a young man with glioma.

The rearrangement links TRBV7-3 to TRBJ2-1; 8 positions match TRBD2. In germline, CDR1 is SGHTA, CDR2 FQGTGA. Trimming took 5 bases from V and 7 from J; bases not matched to a gene: 10. The CDR3 runs 15 residues. Written as DNA, the CDR3 is TGTGCCAGCAGCCCCGGACGGGAGGGCCGAAATGAGCAGTTCTTC. Translated: CASSPGREGRNEQFF.

This chain uses TRBV30 with TRBJ1-2, with D hard to call. The CDR3 loop spans 13 amino acids. Germline CDR1 and CDR2: GTSNPN and SVGIG (reference sequence). V gave up 2 bases and J gave up 5 bases, with 12 bases separating them. CDR3 sequence reads: CAWSPGDTYGYTF. DNA of the CDR3: TGTGCCTGGAGTCCCGGCGACACATATGGCTACACCTTC.

The V call is TRBV6-4, the J call TRBJ2-3, with 10 bases identical to TRBD2. The CDR3 sequence is 16 residues long. Germline V gene data show CDR1 as MRHNA and CDR2 as SNTAGT. Trimming removed 2 bases from V and 1 base from J; junction bases left unmatched: 3. Here the CDR3 DNA reads TGTGCCAGCAGTGACGAAAGCGGGGGGGGCACAGATACGCAGTATTTT. Translated, it gives CASSDESGGGTDTQYF.

This chain uses TRBV2 with TRBJ2-7; 11 bases agree with TRBD2. The V gene's germline CDR1 is SNHLY and CDR2 FYNNEI. The ends lost 6 bases at V and 3 bases at J; junction bases unmatched: 16. CDR3 length equals 18 residues. CDR3 residues: CASSTSPGGGTSGYEQYF. The CDR3 DNA follows: TGTGCCAGCAGCACCTCCCCCGGCGGCGGGACTAGCGGCTACGAGCAGTACTTC.

The chain has TRBV4-3 and TRBJ1-5; D not resolved. Trimming took off 0 bases at V and 3 bases at J, with 6 bases between the two ends. Germline CDR1 is LGHNA and CDR2 is YSLEER. The CDR3 totals 14 residues. This CDR3 is CASSQDTANQPQHF. The CDR3 DNA reads TGCGCCAGCAGCCAAGATACAGCCAATCAGCCCCAGCATTTT.

The chain couples TRBV30 to TRBJ1-6, with 9 bases aligning to TRBD1. There are 15 residues in the CDR3. CDR1 and CDR2 from the germline V gene are GTSNPN and SVGIG (reference sequence). V was pared by 5 bases and J by 7 bases, with 9 bases of the junction left unmatched. The DNA for the CDR3 is TGTGCCTGGTGCCGGGACAGGGTTTCCAATTCACCCCTCCACTTT. It encodes CAWCRDRVSNSPLHF.

This chain joins TRBV27 and TRBJ2-6; D unclear. This CDR3 spans 16 amino acids. V was clipped by 6 bases and J by 0 bases, with 12 bases between them. Germline V gene data show CDR1 as MNHEY and CDR2 as SMNVEV (reference sequence). The CDR3 DNA is TGTGCCAGCAGCCCCGACCCAAACTCTGGGGCCAACGTCCTGACTTTC. Encoded protein: CASSPDPNSGANVLTF.

The chain uses TRBV6-6 and TRBJ2-7, with a weak D call TRBD1 (5 bases). Germline V gene data show CDR1 as MNHNY and CDR2 as SVGAGI (reference sequence). The germline V and J ends were trimmed by 6 bases and 4 bases, with 7 bases remaining between them. The CDR3 spans 11 residues. CDR3 nucleotides: TGTGCCAGCAGGACAGCATACGAGCAGTACTTC. Its translation is CASRTAYEQYF.

This clone appeared a few times. For the CDR3, the DNA is TGTGCCAGCAGCCGCCTTAGGGGCCCCGGTATGGCAGATACGCAGTATTTT. Protein: CASSRLRGPGMADTQYF. V and J are TRBV28 and TRBJ2-3; possibly TRBD1 for D (5 bases). Germline V gene lookup returns CDR1 MDHEN and CDR2 SYDVKM. This CDR3 contains 17 residues. The ends were cut back, 6 bases at V and 4 bases at J, with 23 bases in the middle.

This chain joins TRBV30 and TRBJ1-2; 8 bases match TRBD1. The germline V gene has CDR1 GTSNPN and CDR2 SVGIG (reference sequence). J was trimmed by 8 bases and V by 5 bases; bases with no gene match: 10. The CDR3 spans 13 residues. Here the CDR3 reads CAWGTGHSFGYTF. The CDR3 DNA follows: TGTGCCTGGGGGACAGGCCACTCTTTCGGCTACACCTTC.

This clone came up a few times. The J gene is TRBJ1-6, the V gene TRBV7-2; D not resolved. The V and J ends lost 6 bases and 7 bases respectively, with 19 bases between them. CDR3 length equals 16 residues. Germline loops: CDR1 SGHTA, CDR2 FQGNSA. The CDR3 nucleotides are TGTGCCAGCAGGCAAAGACCGGGCAAGACCAATTCACCCCTCCACTTT. This encodes CASRQRPGKTNSPLHF.

V is TRBV2 and J is TRBJ2-7, with TRBD2 matching 9 bases. J was trimmed by 0 bases and V by 5 bases; bases with no gene match: 8. The germline V gene encodes CDR1 SNHLY and CDR2 FYNNEI. The CDR3 is 16 residues long. Here the CDR3 reads CASSFSLAGSSYEQYF. CDR3 nucleotide sequence: TGTGCCAGCAGTTTTAGTCTAGCGGGAAGCTCCTACGAGCAGTACTTC. The full variable domain, in which reference TRBV2 and TRBJ2-7 provide the parts outside the CDR3, is EPEVTQTPSHQVTQMGQEVILRCVPISNHLYFYWYRQILGQKVEFLVSFYNNEISEKSEIFDDQFSVERPDGSNFTLKIRSTKLEDSAMYFCASSFSLAGSSYEQYFGPGTRLTVT.

The rearrangement uses TRBV27 and TRBJ1-2; the match to TRBD1 covers 10 bases. The CDR3 has 15 residues. The junction had 10 bases not matched to a gene; V was cut back by 5 bases and J by 7 bases. The V gene's germline CDR1 is MNHEY and CDR2 SMNVEV (reference sequence). The CDR3 DNA is TGTGCCAGCAGTCCTCAGACAGGGGGCAGTGGTGGCTACACCTTC. Amino acid sequence: CASSPQTGGSGGYTF.

J is TRBJ2-2 and V is TRBV21-1; the table assigns TRBD1, which was not confirmed against the DNA. TRBV21-1 constitutes a pseudogene. The CDR3 has 17 residues. The CDR3: CASQHRGRFGSTGELFF. The DNA of the CDR3 is TGTGCCAGCCAGCACAGGGGAAGATTTGGTTCCACCGGGGAGCTGTTTTTT.

V and J are TRBV5-1 and TRBJ2-1; 9 bases are a match to TRBD1. The CDR3 is 13 amino acids. The V segment lost 0 bases and the J segment 13 bases; nucleotides outside the gene matches: 5. Per the germline V gene, CDR1 is SGHRS and CDR2 is YFSETQ. The CDR3 is CASSLVRTGEQFF. CDR3 nucleotides: TGCGCCAGCAGCTTGGTTCGGACAGGGGAACAGTTCTTC.